This T cell receptor (beta chain) originates from a study of CD8+ T cells in alopecia areata. This clone was observed a handful of times. Peripheral blood and lesional scalp punch biopsies were taken from alopecia areata patients. Investigators isolated RNA and reverse transcribed it into cDNA to act as the sequencing template. Repertoires were generated with immunoSEQ multiplex PCR, while TCRdb's copy carries only in-frame clones and drops some. The sample comprises 130,000 to 150,000 clones, 51% of which are singletons, and roughly 0.9% rests with the top ten. The clonotype comes from a human donor with alopecia areata. Sequencing used CD4+ T cells sorted from blood, obtained at week 0.

The CDR3 protein is CASSYSDLRETQYF. CDR3 nucleotides: TGTGCCAGCAGTTACTCGGACCTCCGCGAGACCCAGTACTTC. The chain carries TRBV6-6 and TRBJ2-5; D is unresolved. Germline-derived CDR1 and CDR2 are MNHNY and SVGAGI (reference sequence). Trimming cost V 0 bases and J 5 bases, with 10 bases left between them. The CDR3 covers 14 residues.